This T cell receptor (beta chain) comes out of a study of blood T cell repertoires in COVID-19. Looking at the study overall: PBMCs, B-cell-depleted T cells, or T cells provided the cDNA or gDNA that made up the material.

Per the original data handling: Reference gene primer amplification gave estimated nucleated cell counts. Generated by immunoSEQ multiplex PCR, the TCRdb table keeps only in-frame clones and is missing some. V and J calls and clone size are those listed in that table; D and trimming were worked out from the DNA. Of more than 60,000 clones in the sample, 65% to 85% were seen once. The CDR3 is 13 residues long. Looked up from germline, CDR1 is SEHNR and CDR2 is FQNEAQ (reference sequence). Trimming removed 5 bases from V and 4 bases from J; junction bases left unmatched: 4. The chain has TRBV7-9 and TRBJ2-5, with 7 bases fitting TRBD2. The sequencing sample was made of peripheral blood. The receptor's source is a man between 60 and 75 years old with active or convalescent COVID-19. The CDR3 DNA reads TGTGCCAGCAGCCCGACTAGCATAGAGACCCAGTACTTC. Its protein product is CASSPTSIETQYF.